A single sample gave rise to the 24 T cell receptor beta chains below, sequenced in a study of blood T cell repertoires in COVID-19 (dated by TCRdb to the early 2020s). The library was produced with the immunoSEQ multiplex PCR assay. TCRdb carries this immuneACCESS record with in-frame sequences only. Its versions omit some clonotypes, under half of them owing to an unresolved V gene in the studies checked, with the rest unexplained. This sample lists approximately 390,000 clones; roughly 86% were detected once. 2% to 2.5% of the sample is taken by the ten largest. Sequenced material: peripheral blood. The receptor set was obtained from a woman aged 60-75 years with COVID-19, enrolled during active disease.

This chain connects TRBV19 to TRBJ1-1; unclear D gene. V was clipped by 3 bases and J by 1 base, with 6 bases between them. Germline lookup yields CDR1 LNHDA and CDR2 SQIVND (reference sequence). The CDR3 loop spans 13 amino acids. CDR3 DNA sequence: TGTGCCAGTAGTATTTACAAGAACACTGAAGCTTTCTTT. Amino acids: CASSIYKNTEAFF.

The chain couples TRBV5-6 to TRBJ2-7, with 8 bases aligning to TRBD2. Germline CDR1 and CDR2: SGHDT and YYEEEE. This CDR3 is 17 amino acids long. Unmatched junction bases numbered 16, after V lost 3 bases and J lost 5 bases. The CDR3: CASSSANQRGLIDEQYF. The CDR3 DNA is TGTGCCAGCAGCTCGGCCAACCAGCGGGGGTTGATAGACGAGCAGTACTTC.

The genes are TRBV28 and TRBJ1-1; unclear D gene. Germline V gene lookup returns CDR1 MDHEN and CDR2 SYDVKM. CDR3 length equals 11 residues. V lost 4 bases and J lost 10, with 10 bases in between. CDR3 sequence: CASSSTIGAFF. CDR3 nucleotides: TGTGCCAGCAGTTCAACTATCGGAGCTTTCTTT.

The J gene is TRBJ1-5, the V gene TRBV19; possible D gene TRBD1, 5 bases. Per the germline V gene, CDR1 is LNHDA and CDR2 is SQIVND (reference sequence). V gave up 4 bases and J gave up 7 bases, with 11 bases separating them. The length of the CDR3 is 13 residues. The CDR3 DNA reads TGTGCCAGTAGTAAAGGGGTGGGACAGCCCCAGCATTTT. It encodes CASSKGVGQPQHF.

The chain employs TRBV18 and TRBJ2-7; weak D call: TRBD2 (6 bases). V lost 6 bases, J lost 11 bases, and 23 bases lay in between. The germline V gene encodes CDR1 KGHSH and CDR2 LQKENI. The CDR3 has 14 residues. Written as DNA, the CDR3 is TGTGCCAGCTCCCTCTCTAACGGGGGATCTGGGGAGTACTTC. It codes for CASSLSNGGSGEYF.

The chain couples TRBV5-1 to TRBJ1-5; 9 nucleotides line up with TRBD1. Per germline, CDR1 SGHRS and CDR2 YFSETQ. V shed 2 bases and J 4 bases; nucleotides not matched to a gene: 7. CDR3 length equals 16 residues. CDR3 nucleotide sequence: TGCGCCAGCAGCTTAACGACAGGGGGAGGTAATCAGCCCCAGCATTTT. This codes for CASSLTTGGGNQPQHF.

V usage is TRBV6-5 and J usage is TRBJ1-4; TRBD1 might be the D (5 bases). In germline, CDR1 is MNHEY, CDR2 SVGAGI. This CDR3 contains 16 residues. Trimming removed 0 bases at V and 8 bases at J, with 16 bases between. As DNA, the CDR3 is TGTGCCAGCAGTTACTCGCTTTCCAGGGTACAAGAAAAACTGTTTTTT. Encoded protein: CASSYSLSRVQEKLFF.

The chain is built from TRBV7-2 and TRBJ1-1; weak D call: TRBD1 (6 bases). Germline V gene data show CDR1 as SGHTA and CDR2 as FQGNSA. Trimming pared 1 base from V and 5 bases from J, leaving 11 bases between. The CDR3 spans 14 residues. The CDR3 DNA follows: TGTGCCAGCAGCTTAGGTACAGGGACGACTGAAGCTTTCTTT. It encodes CASSLGTGTTEAFF.

The V and J genes are TRBV12-3 or TRBV12-4 and TRBJ1-2; D gene unclear. The CDR3 has 12 residues. Trimming left V 7 bases short and J 1 base short, with 7 bases between. For the CDR3, the DNA is TGTGCCAGCACCTACAGTAACTATGGCTACACCTTC. It specifies CASTYSNYGYTF.

This chain uses TRBV30 with TRBJ2-7; 7 positions match TRBD1. This CDR3 spans 13 amino acids. The germline V gene encodes CDR1 GTSNPN and CDR2 SVGIG (reference sequence). J gave up 1 base and V 3 bases, and 3 bases lay outside the gene matches. The chain's CDR3 is CAWRQDRSYEQYF. CDR3 DNA sequence: TGTGCCTGGAGACAGGACAGGTCCTACGAGCAGTACTTC.

This chain joins TRBV5-4 and TRBJ2-1; 7 nucleotides agree with TRBD1. V shed 6 bases, J shed 3 bases, and the junction held 6 bases outside the gene matches. The CDR3 runs to 14 residues. Germline CDR1 SGHNT, CDR2 YYREEE (reference sequence). The CDR3: CASTQGSHYNEQFF. CDR3 bases: TGTGCCAGCACACAGGGGAGTCACTACAATGAGCAGTTCTTC.

The J gene is TRBJ1-5, the V gene TRBV19; no reliable D call. The V end lost 3 bases, the J end lost 7 bases, and 13 bases lay between the germline ends. This CDR3 has 14 amino acids. From germline, CDR1 is LNHDA and CDR2 SQIVND (reference sequence). This chain's CDR3 is CASSIERIRQPQHF. The CDR3 nucleotides are TGTGCCAGTAGTATTGAGAGGATCCGCCAGCCCCAGCATTTT.

The rearrangement links TRBV28 to TRBJ1-2; D is possibly TRBD1 (5 bases). The CDR3 totals 14 residues. V was cut by 3 bases and J by 5 bases, with 13 bases left in between. The germline gives CDR1 MDHEN, CDR2 SYDVKM. The CDR3 nucleotides read TGTGCCAGCAGTTTGGGGGGTGATAGGTATGGCTACACCTTC. Residues: CASSLGGDRYGYTF.

The rearrangement links TRBV3-1 (or the pseudogene TRBV3-2) to TRBJ1-2, with 8 bases lining up with TRBD1. Germline V gene data show CDR1 as LGHDT and CDR2 as YNNKEL (reference sequence). The CDR3 length is 13 residues. With V trimmed by 4 bases and J by 4 bases, 2 bases remained unmatched. CDR3 in amino acids: CASSPGQGYGYTF. The CDR3 DNA sequence: TGTGCCAGCAGCCCCGGACAGGGCTATGGCTACACCTTC.

The chain combines TRBV28 with TRBJ1-4; 8 bases map to TRBD1. CDR3 length: 20 amino acids. Germline loops: CDR1 MDHEN, CDR2 SYDVKM. V was pared by 6 bases and J by 8 bases, with 26 bases of the junction left unmatched. The CDR3 sequence: CASSLYGQGEREIMLEKLFF. Written as DNA, the CDR3 is TGTGCCAGCAGCCTTTACGGACAGGGTGAAAGGGAGATAATGTTAGAAAAACTGTTTTTT.

The chain carries TRBV24-1 and TRBJ1-5; TRBD1 matches at 10 bases. The trim removed 3 bases at V and 7 bases at J, leaving 8 bases unmatched. CDR3 size: 16 residues. Germline CDR1 is KGHDR and CDR2 is SFDVKD. In nucleotides, the CDR3 is TGTGCCACCAGTGATGCCGGGACAGGGGTCGAGCAGCCCCAGCATTTT. It is translated as CATSDAGTGVEQPQHF.

The V call is TRBV9, the J call TRBJ1-2; D is uncertain. Trimming cost V 10 bases and J 6 bases, with 16 bases left between them. The CDR3 is made up of 12 amino acids. Per the germline V gene, CDR1 is SGDLS and CDR2 is YYNGEE. CDR3 protein: CAGFIGGNGYTF. For the CDR3, the DNA is TGTGCCGGATTCATCGGAGGCAATGGCTACACCTTC.

V is TRBV2 and J is TRBJ1-5, with D possibly being TRBD1 (5 bases). Trimming took off 5 bases at V and 1 base at J, with 6 bases between the two ends. The CDR3 is 13 amino acids. Per the germline V gene, CDR1 is SNHLY and CDR2 is FYNNEI. The CDR3 loop reads CASSRQSNQPQHF. CDR3 bases: TGTGCCAGCAGTCGACAGAGCAATCAGCCCCAGCATTTT. Looking up the rest from reference TRBV2 and TRBJ1-5 gives the full variable domain: EPEVTQTPSHQVTQMGQEVILRCVPISNHLYFYWYRQILGQKVEFLVSFYNNEISEKSEIFDDQFSVERPDGSNFTLKIRSTKLEDSAMYFCASSRQSNQPQHFGDGTRLSIL.

J is TRBJ1-6 and V is TRBV19; 7 bases are shared with TRBD1. V gave up 8 bases and J gave up 8 bases; unmatched junction bases: 9. The CDR3 is 14 residues long. Looked up from germline, CDR1 is LNHDA and CDR2 is SQIVND (reference sequence). This chain's CDR3 is CASGATDRYSPLHF. For the CDR3, the DNA is TGTGCCAGTGGGGCTACGGACAGGTATTCACCCCTCCACTTT.

The rearrangement uses TRBV2 and TRBJ2-7, with 10 nucleotides matching TRBD1. The junction had 9 bases not matched to a gene; V was cut back by 7 bases and J by 6 bases. The CDR3 is 14 residues long. Germline-derived CDR1 and CDR2 are SNHLY and FYNNEI. CDR3 DNA: TGTGCCAGCAATCCGGGACAGGGGATGAGCGAGCAGTACTTC. This sequence encodes CASNPGQGMSEQYF.

Note on this clone: The same CDR3 arises from other DNA sequences in this sample as well. The genes are TRBV12-3 or TRBV12-4 and TRBJ1-1; D unclear. V gave up 3 bases and J gave up 4 bases, with 3 bases separating them. This CDR3 comprises 11 residues. The CDR3 bases are TGTGCCAGCAGTTTCGGCACTGAAGCTTTCTTT. Its protein product is CASSFGTEAFF.

This sequence joins TRBV5-1 and TRBJ1-3, with D perhaps TRBD1 (5 bases). The CDR3 is 15 residues long. Germline V gives CDR1 SGHRS, CDR2 YFSETQ. V lost 0 bases and J 0 bases, leaving 7 bases between the germline ends. The CDR3 coding sequence is TGCGCCAGCAGCTTGGAGGGGTTCTCTGGAAACACCATATATTTT. It translates to CASSLEGFSGNTIYF.

The chain joins TRBV18 to TRBJ2-2; D is perhaps TRBD1 (5 bases). V was cut by 5 bases and J by 4 bases, with 14 bases left in between. There are 15 residues in the CDR3. Germline V lookup: CDR1 KGHSH, CDR2 LQKENI. The DNA for the CDR3 is TGTGCCAGCTCATATGGGGCGAGTAGCACCGGGGAGCTGTTTTTT. It codes for CASSYGASSTGELFF.

This chain links TRBV18 with TRBJ2-3; D is unresolved. The V gene's germline CDR1 is KGHSH and CDR2 LQKENI. V lost 2 bases, J lost 6 bases, and 15 bases lay in between. The CDR3 extends over 15 amino acids. CDR3 protein: CASSPFQEPGDTQYF. CDR3 nucleotide sequence: TGTGCCAGCTCACCATTTCAGGAACCTGGGGATACGCAGTATTTT. The full variable domain, with the rest looked up from reference TRBV18 and TRBJ2-3, is NAGVMQNPRHLVRRRGQEARLRCSPMKGHSHVYWYRQLPEEGLKFMVYLQKENIIDESGMPKERFSAEFPKEGPSILRIQQVVRGDSAAYFCASSPFQEPGDTQYFGPGTRLTVL.